The clone carrying this T cell receptor beta chain was recorded a few times. The record originates from a study of T cells in Graves' hyperthyroidism and ophthalmopathy. Study-wide background: Peripheral blood was drawn at first diagnosis, prior to all treatment.

This CDR3 spans 14 amino acids. Germline V lookup: CDR1 DFQATT, CDR2 SNEGSKA (reference sequence). Unmatched junction bases numbered 11, after V lost 4 bases and J lost 9 bases. Amplified TCR beta CDR3 regions derived from RNA transcripts. First-round RT-PCR with HTBI primers amplified the TCR CDR3 region. TCRdb re-called the multiplex PCR reads through MiXCR, storing one row per CDR3 protein. The sample lists approximately 270,000 distinct CDR3 sequences, about 14% occurring once. Sequences were obtained from blood. This rearrangement joins TRBV20-1 to TRBJ1-4; 7 nucleotides agree with TRBD1. The TCR originated in a woman in her thirties or forties with Graves' hyperthyroidism that later progressed to Graves' ophthalmopathy. CDR3 sequence (DNA): TGCAGTGCTAACAACAGGGGCTCAGGCCAAAAACTGTTTTTT. Protein product: CSANNRGSGQKLFF.